The 7 T cell receptor beta chains below all came from one sample that was sequenced in a study of glioma-infiltrating T cells. Using RNA template, CDR3s of TCR alpha and beta were amplified with iRepertoire arm-PCR. TCRdb reanalysed the multiplex PCR reads using MiXCR and keeps one entry per CDR3 protein. The data show about 180,000 distinct CDR3 sequences, with over 40% seen just once and over 4% held by the top ten. The sample consisted of glioma tissue, nonneoplastic brain tissue, or PBMCs (not recorded which). These receptors all stem from a human donor with low-grade glioma or glioblastoma, undergoing nonglioma brain surgery, or in good health (not recorded which).

This clonotype was found many times. The chain joins TRBV28 to TRBJ2-3; 9 bases map to TRBD2. The CDR3 consists of 15 residues. Germline CDR1 and CDR2: MDHEN and SYDVKM. Germline trimming cut 4 bases from V and 8 bases from J; bases unmatched to any gene: 10. The DNA of the CDR3 is TGTGCCAGCAGTTCCCTAGCGGGGTCGGGTGGTACGCAGTATTTT. Its protein product is CASSSLAGSGGTQYF.

CDR3 sequence: CASSPGGQAYEQYF. Written as DNA, the CDR3 is TGTGCCAGCTCACCCGGCGGACAGGCCTACGAGCAGTACTTC. This chain links TRBV18 with TRBJ2-7; the match to TRBD1 covers 7 bases. CDR3 length equals 14 residues. Germline V gene lookup returns CDR1 KGHSH and CDR2 LQKENI. J lost 2 bases, V lost 3 bases, and 4 bases had no gene match.

This chain joins TRBV6-1 and TRBJ2-1, with 7 nucleotides matching TRBD2. This CDR3 is built from 13 residues. CDR1 and CDR2 (germline): MNHNS, SASEGT. The V gene end was trimmed by 8 bases and the J gene end by 10 bases; junction bases not matched to a gene: 11. This chain's CDR3 is CASLGTDGREQFF. DNA for the CDR3: TGTGCCAGCCTAGGGACCGACGGGAGGGAGCAGTTCTTC.

This clonotype was seen a few times. The rearrangement links TRBV29-1 to TRBJ2-1; 10 bases align to TRBD2. The CDR3 runs 14 residues. The V gene's germline CDR1 is SQVTM and CDR2 ANQGSEA. V trimming: 5 bases; J trimming: 8 bases; junction bases outside the gene matches: 9. The CDR3 loop reads CSVPLAGGGDEQFF. CDR3 nucleotide sequence: TGCAGCGTTCCTTTAGCGGGAGGAGGCGATGAGCAGTTCTTC.

To note about this clonotype: The CDR3 carries no conserved terminal phenylalanine or tryptophan, so it likely arises from a read error. The chain joins TRBV6-1 to TRBJ2-7, with TRBD2 as a possible D gene (6 bases). Per germline, CDR1 MNHNS and CDR2 SASEGT. The CDR3 sequence is 16 residues long. Trimming stripped 3 bases from V and 7 bases from J, with 22 bases between. The CDR3 DNA reads as TGTGCCAGCAGTGAGATTTGGTTGGCGGGAAGTCCGGAGCAGTACCTC. Residues: CASSEIWLAGSPEQYL.

The table lists this clonotype with many counts. The V gene is TRBV18, the J gene TRBJ1-1; 8 positions agree with TRBD1. The CDR3 has 16 amino acids. Germline lookup yields CDR1 KGHSH and CDR2 LQKENI. V lost 3 bases and J lost 4; bases outside the gene matches: 10. The CDR3 DNA is TGTGCCAGCTCACCCTCTCAGGACAGGGTTAGCACTGAAGCTTTCTTT. Residues: CASSPSQDRVSTEAFF.

This clonotype showed up just a few times. In DNA form, the CDR3 reads TGTGCCAGCAGTTTCGACAGGTCGCAGGCTAATGAGCAGTTCTTC. Encoded protein: CASSFDRSQANEQFF. This chain connects TRBV7-2 to TRBJ2-1, with D perhaps TRBD1 (6 bases). The CDR3 sequence is 15 residues long. Trimming took 6 bases from V and 7 from J, leaving 19 bases between them. The V gene's germline CDR1 is SGHTA and CDR2 FQGNSA.